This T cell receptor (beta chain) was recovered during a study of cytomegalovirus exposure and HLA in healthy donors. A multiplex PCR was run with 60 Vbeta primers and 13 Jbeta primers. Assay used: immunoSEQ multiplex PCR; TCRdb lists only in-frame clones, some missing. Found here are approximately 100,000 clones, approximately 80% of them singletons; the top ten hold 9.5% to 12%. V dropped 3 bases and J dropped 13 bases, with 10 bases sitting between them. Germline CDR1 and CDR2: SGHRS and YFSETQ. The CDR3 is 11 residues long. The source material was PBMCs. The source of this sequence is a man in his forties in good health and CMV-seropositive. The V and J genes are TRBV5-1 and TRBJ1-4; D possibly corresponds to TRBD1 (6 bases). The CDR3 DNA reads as TGCGCCAGCAGCTCCACAGGGAGACTGTTTTTT. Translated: CASSSTGRLFF.